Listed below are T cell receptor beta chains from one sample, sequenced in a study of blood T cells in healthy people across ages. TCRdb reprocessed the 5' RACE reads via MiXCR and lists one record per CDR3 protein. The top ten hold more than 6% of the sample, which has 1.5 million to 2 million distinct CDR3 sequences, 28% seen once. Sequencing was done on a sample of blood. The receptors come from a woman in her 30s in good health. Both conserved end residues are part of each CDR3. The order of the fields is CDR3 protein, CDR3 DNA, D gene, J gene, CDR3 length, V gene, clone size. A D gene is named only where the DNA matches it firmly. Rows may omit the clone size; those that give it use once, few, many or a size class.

CDR3aa: CSATTSGTNKGYNEQFF
CDR3nt: TGCAGTGCTACGACTAGCGGGACGAATAAAGGCTACAATGAGCAGTTCTTC
d_gene: TRBD2
j_gene: TRBJ2-1
len: 17
v_gene: TRBV20-1
abundance: few

CDR3aa: CASSPGTGKGDEQFF
CDR3nt: TGTGCCAGCTCACCAGGGACAGGCAAAGGGGATGAGCAGTTCTTC
d_gene: TRBD1
j_gene: TRBJ2-1
len: 15
v_gene: TRBV18
abundance: .

CDR3aa: CASSHGSGTGANVLTF
CDR3nt: TGTGCCAGCAGCCATGGTTCAGGGACTGGGGCCAACGTCCTGACTTTC
d_gene: .
j_gene: TRBJ2-6
len: 16
v_gene: TRBV3-1
abundance: few

CDR3aa: CASGSTAAKNIQYF
CDR3nt: TGTGCCAGCGGCTCCACGGCTGCCAAAAACATTCAGTACTTC
d_gene: .
j_gene: TRBJ2-4
len: 14
v_gene: TRBV27
abundance: .

CDR3aa: CASSPSLAKSSYNEQFF
CDR3nt: TGTGCCAGCAGCCCTTCACTTGCAAAGAGCTCCTACAATGAGCAGTTCTTC
d_gene: .
j_gene: TRBJ2-1
len: 17
v_gene: TRBV7-9
abundance: many

CDR3aa: CSVERGSTDTQYF
CDR3nt: TGCAGCGTTGAGAGGGGGAGCACAGATACGCAGTATTTT
d_gene: .
j_gene: TRBJ2-3
len: 13
v_gene: TRBV29-1
abundance: many

CDR3aa: CASSLSGRVNTGELFF
CDR3nt: TGTGCCAGCAGCTTATCGGGCAGGGTGAACACCGGGGAGCTGTTTTTT
d_gene: .
j_gene: TRBJ2-2
len: 16
v_gene: TRBV7-2
abundance: few

CDR3aa: CSVERGSGYGYTF
CDR3nt: TGCAGCGTTGAGAGGGGTTCGGGATATGGCTACACCTTC
d_gene: .
j_gene: TRBJ1-2
len: 13
v_gene: TRBV29-1
abundance: many

CDR3aa: CASMGGLEDTQYF
CDR3nt: TGTGCCAGCATGGGGGGACTGGAAGATACGCAGTATTTT
d_gene: .
j_gene: TRBJ2-3
len: 13
v_gene: TRBV7-9
abundance: .

CDR3aa: CASSQVAGGGETQYF
CDR3nt: TGCGCCAGCAGCCAAGTTGCAGGGGGAGGGGAGACCCAGTACTTC
d_gene: .
j_gene: TRBJ2-5
len: 15
v_gene: TRBV4-3
abundance: many

CDR3aa: CASSLGDNPTGRGTEAFF
CDR3nt: TGTGCCAGCAGCTTAGGGGACAATCCGACCGGGAGAGGAACTGAAGCTTTCTTT
d_gene: .
j_gene: TRBJ1-1
len: 18
v_gene: TRBV7-9
abundance: .

CDR3aa: CASSYPGTGRTGELFF
CDR3nt: TGTGCCAGCAGCTATCCCGGGACAGGGCGCACCGGGGAGCTGTTTTTT
d_gene: TRBD1
j_gene: TRBJ2-2
len: 16
v_gene: TRBV28
abundance: .

CDR3aa: CASRTRVTLSYGYTF
CDR3nt: TGTGCCAGCAGGACTAGGGTAACCCTCAGCTATGGCTACACCTTC
d_gene: .
j_gene: TRBJ1-2
len: 15
v_gene: TRBV6-5
abundance: many

CDR3aa: CSARAPGSIETQYF
CDR3nt: TGCAGTGCTAGAGCCCCGGGCTCAATAGAGACCCAGTACTTC
d_gene: .
j_gene: TRBJ2-5
len: 14
v_gene: TRBV20-1
abundance: few

CDR3aa: CSARDMGKYEQYF
CDR3nt: TGCAGTGCTAGAGATATGGGGAAATACGAGCAGTACTTC
d_gene: .
j_gene: TRBJ2-7
len: 13
v_gene: TRBV20-1
abundance: many

CDR3aa: CASSLGSVANGYTF
CDR3nt: TGCGCCAGCAGCTTGGGATCAGTTGCGAATGGCTACACCTTC
d_gene: .
j_gene: TRBJ1-2
len: 14
v_gene: TRBV5-1
abundance: few

CDR3aa: CSVRRGGSDTQYF
CDR3nt: TGCAGCGTCCGGAGGGGGGGGAGTGATACGCAGTATTTT
d_gene: .
j_gene: TRBJ2-3
len: 13
v_gene: TRBV29-1
abundance: few

CDR3aa: CASVGSGLYNEQFF
CDR3nt: TGCGCCAGCGTGGGTAGCGGGCTCTACAATGAGCAGTTCTTC
d_gene: TRBD2
j_gene: TRBJ2-1
len: 14
v_gene: TRBV5-1
abundance: few

CDR3aa: CASSSGLATDTRYF
CDR3nt: TGTGCCAGCAGCTCCGGACTAGCTACAGATACGCGGTATTTT
d_gene: TRBD2
j_gene: TRBJ2-3
len: 14
v_gene: TRBV7-3
abundance: .

CDR3aa: CASSLPGKRETQYF
CDR3nt: TGTGCCAGCAGCTTACCAGGGAAACGGGAGACCCAGTACTTC
d_gene: .
j_gene: TRBJ2-5
len: 14
v_gene: TRBV7-9
abundance: few

CDR3aa: CASSQGRDPQQTQYF
CDR3nt: TGTGCCAGCAGCCAAGGGCGGGACCCGCAACAGACCCAGTACTTC
d_gene: .
j_gene: TRBJ2-5
len: 15
v_gene: TRBV3-1
abundance: .

CDR3aa: CASSLLMAGYGTQYF
CDR3nt: TGTGCCAGCAGCTTGCTGATGGCAGGGTATGGTACGCAGTATTTT
d_gene: .
j_gene: TRBJ2-3
len: 15
v_gene: TRBV7-9
abundance: .

CDR3aa: CASSWGQGSTYEQYF
CDR3nt: TGCGCCAGCAGCTGGGGACAGGGGTCAACCTACGAGCAGTACTTC
d_gene: TRBD1
j_gene: TRBJ2-7
len: 15
v_gene: TRBV5-1
abundance: many

CDR3aa: CASSLDITYGYTF
CDR3nt: TGCGCCAGCAGCTTGGATATCACCTATGGCTACACCTTC
d_gene: .
j_gene: TRBJ1-2
len: 13
v_gene: TRBV5-1
abundance: few

CDR3aa: CASSEHRDTQYF
CDR3nt: TGTGCCAGCAGTGAACATCGAGATACGCAGTATTTT
d_gene: .
j_gene: TRBJ2-3
len: 12
v_gene: TRBV25-1
abundance: .

CDR3aa: CASSLQPGRYEQYF
CDR3nt: TGTGCCAGCAGCTTACAGCCAGGTCGCTACGAGCAGTACTTC
d_gene: .
j_gene: TRBJ2-7
len: 14
v_gene: TRBV7-9
abundance: many

CDR3aa: CASSLGKSYNSPLHF
CDR3nt: TGTGCCAGCAGTTTAGGGAAATCCTATAATTCACCCCTCCACTTT
d_gene: .
j_gene: TRBJ1-6
len: 15
v_gene: TRBV12-3/TRBV12-4
abundance: few

CDR3aa: CASRGQGTEAFF
CDR3nt: TGTGCCAGCAGGGGACAGGGCACTGAAGCTTTCTTT
d_gene: TRBD1
j_gene: TRBJ1-1
len: 12
v_gene: TRBV11-2
abundance: .

CDR3aa: CASSLTPSRNQPQHF
CDR3nt: TGTGCCAGCAGTTTAACCCCCAGTAGAAATCAGCCCCAGCATTTT
d_gene: .
j_gene: TRBJ1-5
len: 15
v_gene: TRBV12-3/TRBV12-4
abundance: few

CDR3aa: CASSPSGLLWDTQYF
CDR3nt: TGTGCCAGCAGTCCTTCGGGACTTCTCTGGGATACGCAGTATTTT
d_gene: .
j_gene: TRBJ2-3
len: 15
v_gene: TRBV27
abundance: .

CDR3aa: CASSSRGIVYEQFF
CDR3nt: TGTGCCAGCAGCTCACGGGGGATCGTCTATGAGCAGTTCTTC
d_gene: .
j_gene: TRBJ2-1
len: 14
v_gene: TRBV7-2
abundance: many

CDR3aa: CASSNSGGQSGTQYF
CDR3nt: TGTGCCAGCTCAAACTCAGGGGGGCAGTCCGGCACGCAGTATTTT
d_gene: .
j_gene: TRBJ2-3
len: 15
v_gene: TRBV28
abundance: few

CDR3aa: CASKTTSGGTYEQYF
CDR3nt: TGCGCCAGCAAAACCACTAGCGGGGGTACCTACGAGCAGTACTTC
d_gene: TRBD2
j_gene: TRBJ2-7
len: 15
v_gene: TRBV5-1
abundance: few

CDR3aa: CASKGPLAPYNEQFF
CDR3nt: TGTGCCAGCAAAGGCCCGCTAGCGCCTTACAATGAGCAGTTCTTC
d_gene: .
j_gene: TRBJ2-1
len: 15
v_gene: TRBV28
abundance: .

CDR3aa: CASVFGGWLAEMPNEQYF
CDR3nt: TGTGCCAGCGTCTTCGGTGGATGGTTAGCGGAGATGCCCAACGAGCAGTACTTC
d_gene: .
j_gene: TRBJ2-7
len: 18
v_gene: TRBV7-8
abundance: .

CDR3aa: CASSGQQTSTDTQYF
CDR3nt: TGTGCCAGCAGCGGACAACAGACCAGCACAGATACGCAGTATTTT
d_gene: .
j_gene: TRBJ2-3
len: 15
v_gene: TRBV27
abundance: .

CDR3aa: CASSFLYGGKDNEQFF
CDR3nt: TGTGCCAGCAGCTTTTTATATGGGGGGAAGGACAATGAGCAGTTCTTC
d_gene: .
j_gene: TRBJ2-1
len: 16
v_gene: TRBV7-2
abundance: .

CDR3aa: CASSLTMGGGEQYF
CDR3nt: TGTGCCAGCAGCTTGACGATGGGTGGGGGCGAGCAGTACTTC
d_gene: .
j_gene: TRBJ2-7
len: 14
v_gene: TRBV5-5
abundance: many

CDR3aa: CATSRYPGQGNSPLHF
CDR3nt: TGTGCCACCAGCAGATACCCCGGACAGGGCAATTCACCCCTCCACTTT
d_gene: TRBD1
j_gene: TRBJ1-6
len: 16
v_gene: TRBV15
abundance: .

CDR3aa: CASSFRAGGGTDTQYF
CDR3nt: TGTGCCAGCAGCTTCCGAGCGGGGGGCGGCACAGATACGCAGTATTTT
d_gene: TRBD2
j_gene: TRBJ2-3
len: 16
v_gene: TRBV7-3
abundance: .

CDR3aa: CSASPSGDPQFF
CDR3nt: TGCAGTGCTAGTCCTAGCGGGGACCCTCAGTTCTTC
d_gene: TRBD2
j_gene: TRBJ2-1
len: 12
v_gene: TRBV20-1
abundance: .

CDR3aa: CASSPRQRNEKLFF
CDR3nt: TGTGCCAGCAGTCCTAGACAGCGTAATGAAAAACTGTTTTTT
d_gene: .
j_gene: TRBJ1-4
len: 14
v_gene: TRBV6-6
abundance: many

CDR3aa: CASSLAVQGRYYEQYF
CDR3nt: TGCGCCAGCAGCTTGGCCGTACAGGGGCGTTACTACGAGCAGTACTTC
d_gene: TRBD1
j_gene: TRBJ2-7
len: 16
v_gene: TRBV5-1
abundance: many

CDR3aa: CASSNLLAGGPRDEQFF
CDR3nt: TGTGCCAGCAGCAACCTTCTAGCGGGGGGGCCTCGGGATGAGCAGTTCTTC
d_gene: TRBD2
j_gene: TRBJ2-1
len: 17
v_gene: TRBV4-2
abundance: few

CDR3aa: CASSQGQGVDTEAFF
CDR3nt: TGTGCCAGCAGCCAAGGACAGGGGGTGGACACTGAAGCTTTCTTT
d_gene: TRBD1
j_gene: TRBJ1-1
len: 15
v_gene: TRBV4-1
abundance: .

CDR3aa: CASSPGRRTSYEQYF
CDR3nt: TGTGCCAGCAGCCCGGGACGGCGAACCTCCTACGAGCAGTACTTC
d_gene: .
j_gene: TRBJ2-7
len: 15
v_gene: TRBV7-9
abundance: many

CDR3aa: CASSKREGESYEQFF
CDR3nt: TGTGCCAGCAGCAAAAGGGAAGGGGAGTCCTACGAGCAGTTCTTC
d_gene: .
j_gene: TRBJ2-1
len: 15
v_gene: TRBV7-9
abundance: .

CDR3aa: CASSSFLSGSSYNEQFF
CDR3nt: TGCGCCAGCAGCTCCTTCTTAAGCGGGAGCTCCTACAATGAGCAGTTCTTC
d_gene: TRBD2
j_gene: TRBJ2-1
len: 17
v_gene: TRBV5-1
abundance: .

CDR3aa: CAGERGLTSGEETQYF
CDR3nt: TGTGCCGGCGAGCGGGGTTTGACTAGCGGGGAAGAGACCCAGTACTTC
d_gene: TRBD2
j_gene: TRBJ2-5
len: 16
v_gene: TRBV2
abundance: .

CDR3aa: CASSGGLDTEAFF
CDR3nt: TGCGCCAGCAGCGGGGGTCTGGACACTGAAGCTTTCTTT
d_gene: .
j_gene: TRBJ1-1
len: 13
v_gene: TRBV5-1
abundance: .

CDR3aa: CSARRTARRDTVVFF
CDR3nt: TGCAGCGCCCGAAGAACAGCAAGGAGGGACACTGTAGTTTTCTTT
d_gene: .
j_gene: TRBJ1-1
len: 15
v_gene: TRBV29-1
abundance: .

CDR3aa: CASSFSTQGRYEQYF
CDR3nt: TGTGCCAGCAGTTTCTCCACCCAGGGGCGGTACGAGCAGTACTTC
d_gene: .
j_gene: TRBJ2-7
len: 15
v_gene: TRBV12-3/TRBV12-4
abundance: .

CDR3aa: CASSLSGGGAEAFF
CDR3nt: TGTGCCAGCAGCTTGTCCGGTGGAGGGGCTGAAGCTTTCTTT
d_gene: .
j_gene: TRBJ1-1
len: 14
v_gene: TRBV7-2
abundance: .

CDR3aa: CSASAGVSTDTQYF
CDR3nt: TGCAGTGCTTCAGCGGGGGTGAGCACAGATACGCAGTATTTT
d_gene: TRBD2
j_gene: TRBJ2-3
len: 14
v_gene: TRBV20-1
abundance: few

CDR3aa: CASSERGGTQYF
CDR3nt: TGTGCCAGCAGCGAGAGGGGTGGTACGCAGTATTTT
d_gene: .
j_gene: TRBJ2-3
len: 12
v_gene: TRBV9
abundance: .

CDR3aa: CASSLITRGSGYTF
CDR3nt: TGTGCCAGCAGCTTAATTACCAGGGGCTCTGGCTACACCTTC
d_gene: .
j_gene: TRBJ1-2
len: 14
v_gene: TRBV7-2
abundance: .

CDR3aa: CASSLATGGVYEQYF
CDR3nt: TGCGCCAGCAGCTTGGCCACAGGGGGTGTATACGAGCAGTACTTC
d_gene: TRBD1
j_gene: TRBJ2-7
len: 15
v_gene: TRBV5-1
abundance: many

CDR3aa: CASSPNTAYGYTF
CDR3nt: TGTGCCAGCAGCCCAAATACAGCTTATGGCTACACCTTC
d_gene: .
j_gene: TRBJ1-2
len: 13
v_gene: TRBV7-9
abundance: many

CDR3aa: CALAGTDNQPQHF
CDR3nt: TGTGCTCTAGCCGGGACAGACAATCAGCCCCAGCATTTT
d_gene: TRBD1
j_gene: TRBJ1-5
len: 13
v_gene: TRBV30
abundance: few